The 18 T cell receptor beta chains in this list originate from one sample, sequenced in a study of cytomegalovirus exposure and HLA in healthy donors. Libraries were prepared by immunoSEQ multiplex PCR; TCRdb keeps only in-frame clonotypes and omits some of them. The sample lists around 190,000 clones, about 85% occurring once. What was sequenced was PBMCs. These receptors originate from a man aged 18 to 35 in good health and CMV-seropositive.

This sequence joins TRBV11-3 and TRBJ2-3; TRBD1 aligns across 10 bases. CDR3 length equals 15 residues. CDR1 and CDR2 (germline): SGHNT, YENEEA. V trimming: 4 bases; J trimming: 7 bases; junction bases outside the gene matches: 8. The CDR3: CASSSPGQGSYTQYF. The CDR3 DNA reads as TGTGCCAGCAGCTCGCCGGGACAGGGGTCATATACGCAGTATTTT.

This rearrangement joins TRBV18 to TRBJ2-7; maybe TRBD1 (6 bases). Looked up from germline, CDR1 is KGHSH and CDR2 is LQKENI. CDR3 length equals 15 residues. V shed 2 bases and J shed 5 bases, with 16 bases lying between them. CDR3 amino acids: CASSPKGTLRNEQYF. CDR3 nucleotides: TGTGCCAGCTCACCAAAGGGGACACTTAGGAACGAGCAGTACTTC.

Points on this clone: One base away lies a much larger clone, so this may be a sequencing read error. The J gene is TRBJ1-2, the V gene TRBV7-9, with 8 nucleotides matching TRBD1. CDR1 SEHNR and CDR2 FQNEAQ come from the germline V gene (reference sequence). There are 13 residues in the CDR3. V dropped 6 bases and J dropped 3; count of bases not matched to a gene: 3. The CDR3 DNA follows: TGTGCCAGCAGTCCACAGGGGGACTATGGCTACACCTTC. Amino acids: CASSPQGDYGYTF.

This clone was found a few times. This CDR3 is CASSLDQGDGYTF. Here the CDR3 DNA reads TGCGCCAGCAGCTTGGACCAGGGGGATGGCTACACCTTC. The chain combines TRBV5-1 with TRBJ1-2, with 7 bases fitting TRBD1. Looked up from germline, CDR1 is SGHRS and CDR2 is YFSETQ. V lost 0 bases, J lost 6 bases, and 2 bases stayed unmatched. The CDR3 is made up of 13 amino acids.

The V gene is TRBV25-1, the J gene TRBJ2-5; TRBD2 aligns across 7 bases. This CDR3 is 17 amino acids long. V shed 5 bases, J shed 2 bases, and the junction held 14 bases outside the gene matches. Germline V gene lookup returns CDR1 MGHDK and CDR2 SYGVNS. This chain's CDR3 is CASSRKGGWGGQETQYF. Written as DNA, the CDR3 is TGTGCCAGCAGTAGGAAAGGAGGCTGGGGGGGGCAAGAGACCCAGTACTTC.

The chain has TRBV27 and TRBJ1-2; possibly TRBD1 for D (6 bases). V shed 1 base and J shed 1 base, with 19 bases lying between them. The germline gives CDR1 MNHEY, CDR2 SMNVEV (reference sequence). The CDR3 sequence is 18 residues long. CDR3 protein: CASSLYGGQTLINYGYTF. The CDR3 DNA reads TGTGCCAGCAGTTTATATGGGGGCCAGACTCTAATTAACTATGGCTACACCTTC.

V gene TRBV5-4 combines with J gene TRBJ1-4; 9 bases align to TRBD1. Germline CDR1 reads SGHNT; CDR2 reads YYREEE (reference sequence). V gave up 5 bases and J gave up 8 bases; unmatched junction bases: 16. This CDR3 spans 17 amino acids. The CDR3 DNA is TGTGCCAGCAGTAGACAGGGGGTCTCTCCGGCTAGGGAAAAACTGTTTTTT. Translating it yields CASSRQGVSPAREKLFF.

The CDR3 nucleotides are TGTGCCAGTAGCGCGAAATATTGGGACAGGGGAGAGTATGGCTACACCTTC. This codes for CASSAKYWDRGEYGYTF. V and J are TRBV19 and TRBJ1-2, with 10 nucleotides matching TRBD1. The CDR3 spans 17 residues. With 6 bases clipped from V and 5 bases from J, the junction kept 15 bases outside the gene matches. The germline CDR1 and CDR2 sequences are LNHDA and SQIVND (reference sequence).

The J gene is TRBJ2-5, the V gene TRBV2; 9 nucleotides line up with TRBD1. The CDR3 loop spans 12 amino acids. V lost 7 bases to trimming and J lost 5 bases; unmatched junction nucleotides: 2. Germline lookup yields CDR1 SNHLY and CDR2 FYNNEI. The CDR3 sequence is CASTGQGETQYF. CDR3 DNA sequence: TGTGCCAGCACTGGACAGGGGGAGACCCAGTACTTC. The full variable domain, in which reference TRBV2 and TRBJ2-5 provide the parts outside the CDR3, is EPEVTQTPSHQVTQMGQEVILRCVPISNHLYFYWYRQILGQKVEFLVSFYNNEISEKSEIFDDQFSVERPDGSNFTLKIRSTKLEDSAMYFCASTGQGETQYFGPGTRLLVL.

The rearrangement uses TRBV25-1 and TRBJ2-1, with 7 bases matching TRBD2. The trim removed 7 bases at V and 3 bases at J, leaving 15 bases unmatched. Germline CDR1 and CDR2: MGHDK and SYGVNS. The CDR3 has 17 residues. This chain's CDR3 is CASTEPERGEGYNEQFF. The CDR3 bases are TGTGCCAGCACCGAACCCGAACGGGGGGAAGGCTACAATGAGCAGTTCTTC.

The chain couples TRBV30 to TRBJ1-1; D is uncertain. Germline assignment: CDR1 GTSNPN and CDR2 SVGIG (reference sequence). Trimming left V 3 bases short and J 0 bases short, with 11 bases between. The CDR3 has 14 amino acids. CDR3 region: CAWRAGSLNTEAFF. DNA of the CDR3: TGTGCCTGGAGGGCAGGCAGCCTGAACACTGAAGCTTTCTTT.

The CDR3 sequence is CASSLTGQGANTEAFF. The CDR3 DNA sequence: TGTGCCAGCAGTTTAACGGGACAGGGGGCGAACACTGAAGCTTTCTTT. The V gene is TRBV27, the J gene TRBJ1-1; the match to TRBD1 covers 12 bases. From germline, CDR1 is MNHEY and CDR2 SMNVEV (reference sequence). The CDR3 length is 16 residues. Trimming cost V 2 bases and J 1 base; bases outside gene matches: 2.

The rearrangement links TRBV7-9 to TRBJ2-2; tentative D call: TRBD1 (7 bases). V was trimmed by 6 bases and J by 5 bases, leaving 13 bases between them. The CDR3 is 14 amino acids. Germline CDR1 SEHNR, CDR2 FQNEAQ (reference sequence). This CDR3 is CASSRQGGTGELFF. CDR3 sequence (DNA): TGTGCCAGCAGTAGACAGGGAGGTACCGGGGAGCTGTTTTTT.

The chain joins TRBV10-3 to TRBJ2-5, with 8 bases aligning to TRBD1. CDR3 size: 14 residues. The germline gives CDR1 ENHRY, CDR2 SYGVKD. Trimming at V came to 3 bases and at J to 1 base, leaving 1 base not matched to a gene. The CDR3 reads CAISDGQGQETQYF. The CDR3 nucleotides are TGTGCCATCAGTGACGGACAGGGCCAAGAGACCCAGTACTTC.

The chain combines TRBV28 with TRBJ2-3; perhaps TRBD2 as D (5 bases). CDR1 is MDHEN, CDR2 SYDVKM, per germline. The CDR3 is made up of 14 amino acids. V was trimmed by 5 bases and J by 0 bases, leaving 9 bases between them. The CDR3 loop reads CASSQAASTDTQYF. CDR3 nucleotide sequence: TGTGCCAGCAGTCAAGCGGCTAGCACAGATACGCAGTATTTT.

This sequence joins TRBV28 and TRBJ1-6; a weak D match, TRBD1 (5 bases). V lost 4 bases to trimming and J lost 10 bases, with 20 bases between them. The CDR3 covers 16 residues. Germline V lookup: CDR1 MDHEN, CDR2 SYDVKM. This chain's CDR3 is CASSSTEGGAESPLHF. The CDR3 DNA follows: TGTGCCAGCAGTTCAACCGAGGGAGGGGCGGAATCACCCCTCCACTTT.

The chain uses TRBV10-3 and TRBJ1-3, with 10 bases identical to TRBD1. V was pared by 5 bases and J by 4 bases, with 8 bases of the junction left unmatched. This CDR3 spans 16 amino acids. In germline, CDR1 is ENHRY, CDR2 SYGVKD. The CDR3 sequence is CAISNQGQGEGNTIYF. CDR3 nucleotides: TGTGCCATCAGTAACCAAGGACAGGGGGAAGGAAACACCATATATTTT.

The V gene is TRBV9, the J gene TRBJ2-1; TRBD2 aligns across 13 bases. The CDR3 length is 15 residues. Germline-derived CDR1 and CDR2 are SGDLS and YYNGEE. The trim removed 0 bases at V and 12 bases at J, leaving 6 bases unmatched. CDR3 amino acids: CASSVGGLAGDRQFF. The CDR3, as DNA: TGTGCCAGCAGCGTAGGAGGACTAGCGGGAGACAGGCAGTTCTTC.